This T cell receptor beta chain was profiled in a study of T cell responses to AZD1222 COVID-19 vaccine (dated by TCRdb to the early 2020s). Background for the entire study: AZD1222 recipients whose second dose came at about 4 weeks and those whose second dose came at about 12 weeks were combined into one group, since spike-specific TCR depth and breadth did not differ between the two schedules. TCR sequencing covered 230 or so trial participants: 207 given two doses of AZD1222 and about 26 given two doses of MenACWY control vaccine. Enrollment into the trials was organized by age into subgroups of 18-55, 56-69 and 70-plus years, and those subgroups contained roughly 140, 27 and 60 TCR-sequenced participants, respectively.

As concerns this clone: Its target antigen remains unknown. No clone much larger than this one lies a single base away; base qualities are absent. The sample has other DNA sequences that encode this CDR3 too.

This specimen's time point label, interpreted: baseline before first vaccination. The vaccinee samples were drawn from two UK trials, COV001 and COV002, one of which was a single-blind randomized controlled phase 2/3 trial testing AZD1222 (ChAdOx1 nCoV-19) in healthy adults. Trial participant PBMC samples were collected at day 0 and day 28 after the second dose for TCRbeta chain sequencing. Overall results and qualifications from the work: In the small 56-69-year group, the increase in depth fell short of significance, most likely because of low power. After two AZD1222 doses, both the breadth and the depth of spike-specific TCRs were significantly higher than at day 0 and than in MenACWY recipients. Because no samples from the day 14 peak response were available, repertoires could be characterized only after the peak T cell response. The whole spike protein was spanned by vaccine-associated CD4 TCRs, and dominant responses were seen in regions 160-218 and 743-854. Reportedly, almost half of the unique spike-specific TCRs recognized epitopes lying outside the regions that are mutated in the B.1.351 and B.1.1.7 variants. Conclusions about previously exposed vaccinees were limited because only six AZD1222 recipients were SARS-CoV-2 seropositive at baseline. Participants were mostly white British and included more females than males, and it was suggested by the authors that clonal diversity may have been underestimated.

The CDR3 regions of human TCRbeta chains were subjected to immunosequencing. Regarding the original processing steps: TCRs in the repertoires were matched against a reference library of SARS-CoV-2-specific TCRs that had been generated with the MIRA antigen-specificity platform. Breadth was defined as the fraction of unique TCRs that were SARS-CoV-2-associated. Depth was defined as the fraction of total T cells that were SARS-CoV-2-associated. Using the MIRA data, each spike-specific TCR was assigned both to the spike region to which the TCR was reactive and to a CD4 or CD8 class. Log10-transformed breadth and depth values were compared by one-way ANOVA with Sidak's multiple comparisons tests. TCRdb retrieved this table from immuneACCESS and kept in-frame rearrangements only. Not all clones are present; in checked studies, unresolved V genes account for under half, and no reason is known for the remainder. The V and J calls and clone size were taken over from that table, and D and trimming were inferred from the DNA. In this sample the table shows fewer than 120,000 clones, about 88% of which occur a single time. The ten largest clones take up roughly 1.6% of the sample.

Reading from cysteine to phenylalanine, the CDR3 counts 14 amino acids. The retained sequence is limited to the CDR3, 42 bases, with the frame set at the first base. Trimming costs V 3 bases and J 4 bases, and their ends lie 11 bases apart. CDR1 and CDR2 were assigned from the germline V gene as KGHDR and SFDVKD. The sequence links TRBV24-1 to TRBJ1-2; the D gene is perhaps TRBD1, on 5 matching bases. The sequencing here drew on peripheral blood, taken on day 0 of AZD1222 vaccination. This sequence was found in an adult in good health. The DNA is TGTGCCACCAGTGATCCGGGACGGAGCTATGGCTACACCTTC. This sequence encodes CATSDPGRSYGYTF.